A selection of T cell receptor beta chains follows, all from one sample in a study of blood T cell repertoires in COVID-19. The assay was immunoSEQ multiplex PCR, and TCRdb's table has in-frame clones only and misses some. The sample carries some 310,000 clones, nearly 90% recorded once. Sequenced sample: PBMCs or T cells enriched from blood (not recorded which). These receptors all stem from a woman in her 30s who had recovered from COVID-19. The CDR3 runs from the conserved cysteine through the conserved F or W. Each record gives: clone size, J gene, D gene, V gene, CDR3 protein, CDR3 DNA. A D gene is named only where the DNA matches it firmly. Part of the rows lack a size; the others show once, few, many or a class for expanded clones.

>-|TRBJ2-2|-|TRBV7-7
CASSLDVRGSSAGELFF
TGTGCTAGCAGCTTAGACGTTCGTGGGAGTAGCGCCGGGGAGCTGTTTTTT
>-|TRBJ2-7|-|TRBV7-3
CASSFQGGSSYEQYF
TGTGCCAGCAGCTTCCAAGGAGGGTCCTCCTACGAGCAGTACTTC
>-|TRBJ2-1|-|TRBV28
CASRGVALPNDEQFF
TGTGCCAGCAGAGGAGTAGCCCTACCTAACGATGAGCAGTTCTTC
>-|TRBJ1-1|-|TRBV7-3
CASSLIAGGNTEAFF
TGTGCCAGCAGCTTAATCGCGGGGGGTAATACTGAAGCTTTCTTT
>-|TRBJ1-1|-|TRBV5-4
CASSFQGSTEAFF
TGTGCCAGCAGCTTTCAGGGGAGTACTGAAGCTTTCTTT
>-|TRBJ2-7|-|TRBV9
CASSGEQPIGEQYF
TGTGCCAGCAGCGGGGAGCAGCCCATCGGCGAGCAGTACTTC
>-|TRBJ1-1|-|TRBV6-4
CASSDSQENTEAFF
TGTGCCAGCAGTGACTCACAGGAGAACACTGAAGCTTTCTTT
>-|TRBJ1-4|-|TRBV5-1
CASSFDRGELFF
TGCGCCAGCAGCTTCGACCGCGGAGAACTGTTTTTT
>-|TRBJ1-2|TRBD1|TRBV5-4
CASSVDRTNYGYTF
TGTGCCAGCAGCGTGGACAGGACTAACTATGGCTACACCTTC
>-|TRBJ2-1|TRBD2|TRBV10-3
CAITRTSGLSNEQFF
TGTGCCATCACTCGGACTAGCGGACTTAGCAATGAGCAGTTCTTC
>-|TRBJ2-1|-|TRBV7-9
CASSLEGNEQFF
TGTGCCAGCAGCTTGGAGGGGAATGAGCAGTTCTTC
>-|TRBJ1-5|-|TRBV28
CASRIRWGEPYQPQHF
TGTGCCAGCAGGATCCGCTGGGGAGAACCTTATCAGCCCCAGCATTTT
>few|TRBJ1-1|-|TRBV18
CASSAGGHTEAFF
TGTGCCAGCTCCGCGGGGGGTCACACTGAAGCTTTCTTT
>-|TRBJ2-1|-|TRBV3-1/TRBV3-2
CASRAGSGEQFF
TGTGCCAGCAGGGCGGGGAGTGGTGAGCAGTTCTTC
>-|TRBJ2-1|-|TRBV12-2
CASLEFPGAYNEQFF
TGTGCAAGTCTCGAGTTTCCCGGTGCCTACAATGAGCAGTTCTTC
>-|TRBJ2-5|TRBD1|TRBV7-9
CASSSGQPREETQYF
TGTGCCAGCAGCTCGGGACAGCCTAGGGAAGAGACCCAGTACTTC
>-|TRBJ2-7|TRBD2|TRBV27
CASSHRGLALSYEQYF
TGTGCCAGCAGTCACCGAGGACTAGCGCTCTCCTACGAGCAGTACTTC
>-|TRBJ1-1|-|TRBV19
CASSSSPGTEAFF
TGTGCCAGTAGTTCCTCACCAGGGACTGAAGCTTTCTTT
>-|TRBJ2-5|TRBD2|TRBV10-3
CATLQRAGGPAPETQYF
TGTGCCACCCTACAGCGAGCGGGAGGGCCCGCCCCAGAGACCCAGTACTTC
>few|TRBJ2-1|-|TRBV7-9
CASSLMSPGHEQFF
TGTGCCAGCAGCTTAATGTCCCCCGGACACGAGCAGTTCTTC
>-|TRBJ2-7|-|TRBV18
CASSPPGSYEQYF
TGTGCCAGCTCACCACCTGGGAGCTACGAGCAGTACTTC
>-|TRBJ1-2|TRBD1|TRBV7-2
CASSFDGTGYYGYTF
TGTGCCAGCAGCTTTGACGGGACAGGGTACTATGGCTACACCTTC
>many|TRBJ2-7|-|TRBV30
CAWSVRYEQYF
TGTGCCTGGAGTGTGCGGTACGAGCAGTACTTC
>-|TRBJ1-4|TRBD1|TRBV18
CASSRTGINEKLFF
TGTGCCAGCTCAAGGACAGGGATTAATGAAAAACTGTTTTTT
>-|TRBJ2-3|TRBD1|TRBV28
CASRNNPEDRGADTQYF
TGTGCCAGCAGGAATAACCCTGAGGACAGGGGTGCAGATACGCAGTATTTT
>-|TRBJ2-1|-|TRBV4-1
CASSQVLRYNEQFF
TGCGCCAGCAGCCAAGTCCTCCGCTACAATGAGCAGTTCTTC
>-|TRBJ1-3|-|TRBV6-5
CASRGSGNTIYF
TGTGCTTCCAGGGGCTCTGGAAACACCATATATTTT
>-|TRBJ1-2|-|TRBV18
CASSPPSTATLYGYTF
TGTGCCAGCTCACCACCGTCGACAGCGACTCTCTATGGCTACACCTTC
>-|TRBJ1-3|-|TRBV18
CASSPLGPSSGNTIYF
TGTGCCAGCTCACCTTTGGGCCCAAGCTCTGGAAACACCATATATTTT